This record concerns one T cell receptor (beta chain) sequence. The target antigen is unknown. The table came from immunoSEQ multiplex PCR; TCRdb's copy has only in-frame clones and leaves some out. The sample has about 160,000 clones, about 90% seen once. Per germline, CDR1 SNHLY and CDR2 FYNNEI. The CDR3 is 14 amino acids. Trimming cost V 6 bases and J 8 bases; bases outside gene matches: 11. The sample is drawn from a study of cytomegalovirus exposure and HLA in healthy donors. Study results and caveats: Within the 120 or so validation repertoires, first-cohort TCR clusters tended to co-occur, according to a later analysis.

This chain uses TRBV2 with TRBJ1-2; TRBD1 agrees at 8 bases. The TCR was taken from a woman aged 18 to 35 in good health and CMV-seropositive. The sample consisted of PBMCs. The CDR3 nucleotides are TGTGCCAGCAGGACTCCGGGACAGGTAGACGGCTACACCTTC. This codes for CASRTPGQVDGYTF.